Below, 12 T cell receptor beta chains from the same sample are listed, as sequenced in a study of blood T cell repertoires in COVID-19 (dated by TCRdb to the early 2020s). Libraries were built with the immunoSEQ multiplex PCR assay. Held by TCRdb, this immuneACCESS table contains in-frame sequences only and omits some clones. Under half of the omission traces to an unresolved V gene where checked; the cause of the rest is unknown. This sample is represented by 110,000 or so clones; around 87% of them were singletons. More than 2% of the sample lies in the top ten. The sequencing input was peripheral blood. These TCRs come from a woman between 45 and 60 years old with acute or convalescent COVID-19.

The chain combines TRBV6-5 with TRBJ1-1, with 8 bases fitting TRBD1. Trimming removed 2 bases from V and 4 bases from J; junction bases left unmatched: 0. The V gene's germline CDR1 is MNHEY and CDR2 SVGAGI. The CDR3 sequence is 13 residues long. DNA of the CDR3: TGTGCCAGCAGTTACGACAGGGGCACTGAAGCTTTCTTT. The encoded protein is CASSYDRGTEAFF.

V and J are TRBV19 and TRBJ2-7; D perhaps matches TRBD1 (5 bases). From germline, CDR1 is LNHDA and CDR2 SQIVND (reference sequence). The CDR3 loop spans 14 amino acids. V shed 1 base and J shed 1 base, with 8 bases lying between them. For the CDR3, the DNA is TGTGCCAGTAGTATAGGGACACCTTCCTACGAGCAGTACTTC. Protein product: CASSIGTPSYEQYF.

The chain combines TRBV18 with TRBJ2-1; D gene uncertain. Trimming cost V 6 bases and J 7 bases, with 16 bases left between them. The V gene's germline CDR1 is KGHSH and CDR2 LQKENI. The CDR3 runs 14 residues. This CDR3 reads CASSRSRGWNEQFF. In nucleotides, the CDR3 is TGTGCCAGCTCCCGGTCCCGCGGTTGGAATGAGCAGTTCTTC.

The chain joins TRBV7-2 to TRBJ2-5; D might be TRBD1 (5 bases). The CDR3 covers 15 residues. From germline, CDR1 is SGHTA and CDR2 FQGNSA. Trimming took off 1 base at V and 4 bases at J, with 13 bases between the two ends. In DNA form, the CDR3 reads TGTGCCAGCAGCTTAGAGGGGCACCACCCAGAGACCCAGTACTTC. Amino acids: CASSLEGHHPETQYF.

This chain uses TRBV6-2 or TRBV6-3 with TRBJ1-1, with D uncertain. Germline CDR1 reads MNHEY; CDR2 reads SVGEGT. Trimming took off 2 bases at V and 2 bases at J, with 9 bases between the two ends. The CDR3 has 14 amino acids. The CDR3 loop reads CASSYAVLNTEAFF. In DNA form, the CDR3 reads TGTGCCAGCAGTTACGCGGTTCTCAACACTGAAGCTTTCTTT.

The genes are TRBV28 and TRBJ2-1; D gene ambiguous. In germline, CDR1 is MDHEN, CDR2 SYDVKM. The CDR3 length is 13 residues. V gave up 3 bases and J gave up 3 bases, with 6 bases separating them. CDR3 nucleotide sequence: TGTGCCAGCAGTTTTCGACTCTACAATGAGCAGTTCTTC. Translating gives CASSFRLYNEQFF.

The chain joins TRBV7-6 to TRBJ2-5; maybe TRBD1 (5 bases). V lost 1 base to trimming and J lost 5 bases, with 23 bases between them. CDR1 SGHVS and CDR2 FNYEAQ come from the germline V gene. CDR3 size: 18 residues. The CDR3 nucleotides read TGTGCCAGCAGCTTAGGCGTTGAGAGGACAATCGCGCGGGAGACCCAGTACTTC. This encodes CASSLGVERTIARETQYF. Supplemented by reference TRBV7-6 and TRBJ2-5, the full variable domain reads GAGVSQSPRYKVTKRGQDVALRCDPISGHVSLYWYRQALGQGPEFLTYFNYEAQQDKSGLPNDRFSAERPEGSISTLTIQRTEQRDSAMYRCASSLGVERTIARETQYFGPGTRLLVL.

This clone showed up just once. The chain uses TRBV6-6 and TRBJ2-7; D may be TRBD1 (6 bases). Germline CDR1 reads MNHNY; CDR2 reads SVGAGI (reference sequence). CDR3 length equals 15 residues. V lost 5 bases and J lost 2, with 16 bases in between. The CDR3 nucleotides are TGTGCCAGCAGTGGTCCAGGGACACCTCCCTACGAGCAGTACTTC. Its protein product is CASSGPGTPPYEQYF.

The chain employs TRBV6-5 and TRBJ1-5; 8 nucleotides match TRBD1. This CDR3 has 15 residues. Germline trimming cut 7 bases from V and 5 bases from J; bases unmatched to any gene: 10. The V gene's germline CDR1 is MNHEY and CDR2 SVGAGI. This chain's CDR3 is CASNPTGGTDQPQHF. The CDR3 bases are TGTGCCAGCAACCCTACAGGGGGTACCGATCAGCCCCAGCATTTT.

This clone was recorded once. The V call is TRBV7-2, the J call TRBJ2-3; 16 bases align to TRBD2. The CDR3 is made up of 19 amino acids. V was pared by 2 bases and J by 2 bases, with 7 bases of the junction left unmatched. Germline values: CDR1 SGHTA, CDR2 FQGNSA. The CDR3 DNA is TGTGCCAGCAGCTTATCGGGACTAGCGGGAGGGCCCCACACAGATACGCAGTATTTT. This gives the protein CASSLSGLAGGPHTDTQYF.

The chain has TRBV19 and TRBJ2-5; TRBD2 agrees at 12 bases. From germline, CDR1 is LNHDA and CDR2 SQIVND (reference sequence). This CDR3 region has 15 residues. With V trimmed by 5 bases and J by 0 bases, 1 base remained unmatched. The CDR3 nucleotides read TGTGCCAGTAGTGGGACTAGCGGGTACCAAGAGACCCAGTACTTC. It encodes CASSGTSGYQETQYF.

The J gene is TRBJ1-1, the V gene TRBV7-3; no clear D gene. This CDR3 is built from 13 residues. The germline CDR1 and CDR2 sequences are SGHTA and FQGTGA. Trimming removed 2 bases at V and 6 bases at J, with 10 bases between. CDR3 coding DNA: TGTGCCAGCAGCTTATCAGGCTTTCCTGAAGCTTTCTTT. Its translation is CASSLSGFPEAFF.